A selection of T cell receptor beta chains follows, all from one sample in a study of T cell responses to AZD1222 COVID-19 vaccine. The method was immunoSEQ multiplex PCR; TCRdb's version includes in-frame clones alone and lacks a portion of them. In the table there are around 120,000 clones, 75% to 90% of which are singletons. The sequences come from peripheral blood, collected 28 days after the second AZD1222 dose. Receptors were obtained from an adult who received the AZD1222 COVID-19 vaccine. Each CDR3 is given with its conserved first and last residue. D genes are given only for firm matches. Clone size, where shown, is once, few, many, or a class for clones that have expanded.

CDR3 protein: CATSQKRGPGDTQYF
CDR3 DNA: TGTGCCACCAGTCAGAAGCGGGGCCCGGGAGATACGCAGTATTTT
D gene: TRBD2
V gene: TRBV24-1
J gene: TRBJ2-3
clone size: once

CDR3 protein: CASSSNRPTGDSIYTGELFF
CDR3 DNA: TGTGCCAGCAGCTCTAACAGACCCACAGGGGACAGTATTTACACCGGGGAGCTGTTTTTT
D gene: TRBD1
V gene: TRBV6-2/TRBV6-3
J gene: TRBJ2-2
clone size: NA

CDR3 protein: CASSSHTGGGYEQYF
CDR3 DNA: TGTGCCAGCAGTTCCCACACAGGGGGGGGCTACGAGCAGTACTTC
D gene: NA
V gene: TRBV6-5
J gene: TRBJ2-7
clone size: NA

CDR3 protein: CASSHRTGPYEQYF
CDR3 DNA: TGTGCCAGCAGCCACAGGACAGGACCCTACGAGCAGTACTTC
D gene: TRBD1
V gene: TRBV7-2
J gene: TRBJ2-7
clone size: NA

CDR3 protein: CASSVTAGAGELFF
CDR3 DNA: TGTGCCAGCAGCGTAACGGCGGGTGCCGGGGAGCTGTTTTTT
D gene: NA
V gene: TRBV9
J gene: TRBJ2-2
clone size: NA

CDR3 protein: CATIGTATYNEQFF
CDR3 DNA: TGTGCCACCATCGGGACAGCTACTTACAATGAGCAGTTCTTC
D gene: TRBD1
V gene: TRBV15
J gene: TRBJ2-1
clone size: NA

CDR3 protein: CASSWSGGGTDTQYF
CDR3 DNA: TGTGCCAGCAGCTGGAGCGGGGGCGGCACAGATACGCAGTATTTT
D gene: TRBD2
V gene: TRBV5-4
J gene: TRBJ2-3
clone size: NA

CDR3 protein: CASSMGTGTNSPLHF
CDR3 DNA: TGTGCCAGTAGTATGGGGACAGGGACGAATTCACCCCTCCACTTT
D gene: TRBD1
V gene: TRBV19
J gene: TRBJ1-6
clone size: NA

CDR3 protein: CASSPSQAGGNQPQHF
CDR3 DNA: TGTGCCAGCTCACCAAGCCAGGCTGGGGGCAATCAGCCCCAGCATTTT
D gene: NA
V gene: TRBV18
J gene: TRBJ1-5
clone size: NA

CDR3 protein: CASSQQIYNSPLHF
CDR3 DNA: TGTGCCAGCAGCCAACAAATTTATAATTCACCCCTCCACTTT
D gene: NA
V gene: TRBV14
J gene: TRBJ1-6
clone size: few

CDR3 protein: CASSDPRTPHEKLFF
CDR3 DNA: TGTGCCAGCAGTGACCCTCGGACACCTCATGAAAAACTGTTTTTT
D gene: NA
V gene: TRBV25-1
J gene: TRBJ1-4
clone size: few

CDR3 protein: CASSPPGRMGEKLFF
CDR3 DNA: TGTGCCAGCTCACCACCCGGGAGAATGGGTGAAAAACTGTTTTTT
D gene: NA
V gene: TRBV18
J gene: TRBJ1-4
clone size: NA